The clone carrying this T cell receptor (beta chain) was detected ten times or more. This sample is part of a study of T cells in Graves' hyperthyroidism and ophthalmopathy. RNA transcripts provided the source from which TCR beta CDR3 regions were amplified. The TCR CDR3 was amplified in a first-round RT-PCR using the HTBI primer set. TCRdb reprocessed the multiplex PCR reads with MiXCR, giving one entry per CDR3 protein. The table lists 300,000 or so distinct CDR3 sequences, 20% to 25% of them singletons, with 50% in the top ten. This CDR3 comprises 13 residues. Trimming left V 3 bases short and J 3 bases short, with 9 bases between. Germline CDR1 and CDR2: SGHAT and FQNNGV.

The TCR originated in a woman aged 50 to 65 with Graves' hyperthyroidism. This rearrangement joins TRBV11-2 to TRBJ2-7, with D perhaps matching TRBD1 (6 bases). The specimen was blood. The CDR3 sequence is CASSFGQNYEQYF. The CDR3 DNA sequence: TGTGCCAGCAGCTTCGGACAGAACTACGAGCAGTACTTC.